Each of the 25 T cell receptor beta chains below was sequenced from the same sample in a study of OX40 agonist ivuxolimab in advanced cancers. The assay was immunoSEQ multiplex PCR, and TCRdb's table has in-frame clones only and misses some. The repertoire holds around 35,000 clones, approximately 81% seen once, with 1.3% to 1.5% in the top ten. Sequenced material: CD4+ or CD8+ T cells sorted from blood, taken in a trial of the OX40 agonist ivuxolimab. Receptors originate from an adult with an advanced solid tumor such as melanoma, head and neck, liver or kidney cancer.

The chain carries TRBV19 and TRBJ1-5; tentative D call: TRBD1 (6 bases). Germline CDR1 and CDR2: LNHDA and SQIVND (reference sequence). The CDR3 is 13 amino acids. With 10 bases removed from V and 1 base from J, the gap between germline ends came to 11 bases. CDR3 loop: CATADRSNQPQHF. The CDR3 nucleotides read TGTGCCACCGCTGACAGGAGCAATCAGCCCCAGCATTTT.

V gene TRBV10-1 combines with J gene TRBJ1-1; maybe TRBD1 (6 bases). With 4 bases removed from V and 0 bases from J, the gap between germline ends came to 6 bases. CDR1 is WNHNN, CDR2 SYGVQD, per germline (reference sequence). The CDR3 sequence is 13 residues long. The CDR3 DNA follows: TGCGCCAGCAGTGGACAGGTGAACACTGAAGCTTTCTTT. The encoded protein is CASSGQVNTEAFF.

The V call is TRBV27, the J call TRBJ2-6; TRBD1 is a possible D gene (6 bases). Germline assignment: CDR1 MNHEY and CDR2 SMNVEV (reference sequence). CDR3 length equals 16 residues. V shed 7 bases and J shed 4 bases, with 17 bases lying between them. CDR3: CASTSQYRAGANVLTF. CDR3 DNA: TGTGCCAGCACATCCCAATACAGGGCGGGGGCCAACGTCCTGACTTTC.

The chain couples TRBV5-4 to TRBJ2-3; no firm D call. The CDR3 has 17 amino acids. Germline-derived CDR1 and CDR2 are SGHNT and YYREEE (reference sequence). V was shortened by 2 bases and J by 4 bases, with 20 bases between the two germline ends. The CDR3 spells CASSLRILSARSDTQYF. The CDR3 DNA reads as TGTGCCAGCAGCTTAAGAATATTGTCAGCGAGATCAGATACGCAGTATTTT.

The gene calls are TRBV5-6 and TRBJ2-3; maybe TRBD1 (6 bases). The V gene's germline CDR1 is SGHDT and CDR2 YYEEEE. The CDR3 loop spans 15 amino acids. The V end lost 4 bases, the J end lost 1 base, and 13 bases lay between the germline ends. The CDR3 nucleotides read TGTGCCAGCAGCCCTAACAGGGTGGGCACAGATACGCAGTATTTT. Amino acid sequence: CASSPNRVGTDTQYF.

The gene calls are TRBV6-5 and TRBJ2-7, with 13 bases fitting TRBD2. After removal of 9 bases from V and 3 bases from J, the junction contained 5 bases not matched to a gene. The CDR3 covers 14 residues. Germline V gene data show CDR1 as MNHEY and CDR2 as SVGAGI. DNA for the CDR3: TGTGCCAGTGGGACTAGCGGGAACCTCTACGAGCAGTACTTC. This gives the protein CASGTSGNLYEQYF.

On this clone itself: One junction end does not reproduce the germline sequence, and a read error may be involved. The gene calls are TRBV6-1 and TRBJ2-7, with D hard to call. The CDR3 contains 12 residues. Per germline, CDR1 MNHNS and CDR2 SASEGT. The CDR3 protein is CASSGPRISGDF. The CDR3 coding sequence is TGTGCCAGCAGTGGTCCCCGAATTAGTGGGGACTTC.

This clone was seen only once. CDR3 coding DNA: TGTGCCAGCTCGTACGGGACAAATTACGAGCAGTACTTC. Protein product: CASSYGTNYEQYF. The chain joins TRBV18 to TRBJ2-7, with D maybe TRBD1 (6 bases). The CDR3 is made up of 13 amino acids. Germline V CDR1 and CDR2: KGHSH, LQKENI. Trimming took 6 bases from V and 4 from J, leaving 13 bases between them.

The chain joins TRBV29-1 to TRBJ1-1; D is unresolved. In germline, CDR1 is SQVTM, CDR2 ANQGSEA. This CDR3 spans 13 amino acids. The germline V and J ends were trimmed by 3 bases and 0 bases, with 8 bases remaining between them. The CDR3 nucleotides are TGCAGCGTTGATTCACCGATGAACACTGAAGCTTTCTTT. Residues: CSVDSPMNTEAFF.

On this clone: The identical CDR3 is also encoded by other nucleotide sequences in the sample. The rearrangement joins TRBV19 to TRBJ2-5; 10 nucleotides align to TRBD2. Trimming cost V 5 bases and J 5 bases; bases outside gene matches: 11. Germline V gene sequence: CDR1 LNHDA, CDR2 SQIVND (reference sequence). CDR3 length: 16 residues. The CDR3 spells CASSPSGSLRGETQYF. Here the CDR3 DNA reads TGTGCCAGTAGTCCTAGCGGGAGCTTACGAGGGGAGACCCAGTACTTC. The complete variable domain, with remaining parts taken from reference TRBV19 and TRBJ2-5, reads DGGITQSPKYLFRKEGQNVTLSCEQNLNHDAMYWYRQDPGQGLRLIYYSQIVNDFQKGDIAEGYSVSREKKESFPLTVTSAQKNPTAFYLCASSPSGSLRGETQYFGPGTRLLVL.

V is TRBV7-2 and J is TRBJ2-7; possible D gene TRBD1, 5 bases. The CDR3 has 13 residues. Germline values: CDR1 SGHTA, CDR2 FQGNSA. V dropped 5 bases and J dropped 2 bases, with 10 bases sitting between them. CDR3 in amino acids: CASSVQVTYEQYF. The CDR3 DNA sequence: TGTGCCAGCAGCGTACAGGTGACCTACGAGCAGTACTTC.

The J gene is TRBJ2-3, the V gene TRBV5-1, with unresolved D. Germline CDR1 and CDR2: SGHRS and YFSETQ. The CDR3 is made up of 13 amino acids. V lost 4 bases, J lost 0 bases, and 6 bases lay in between. The CDR3 is CASSGTSTDTQYF. In nucleotides, the CDR3 is TGCGCCAGCAGCGGAACTAGCACAGATACGCAGTATTTT.

The J gene is TRBJ1-1, the V gene TRBV19; 8 nucleotides line up with TRBD1. Germline V lookup: CDR1 LNHDA, CDR2 SQIVND (reference sequence). The CDR3 covers 15 residues. The junction had 8 bases not matched to a gene; V was cut back by 5 bases and J by 3 bases. CDR3 DNA: TGTGCCAGTAGTGCGGAGGCGACAGGGGACACTGAAGCTTTCTTT. This gives the protein CASSAEATGDTEAFF.

The chain has TRBV11-2 and TRBJ1-1; D remains ambiguous. The germline V and J ends were trimmed by 5 bases and 6 bases, with 13 bases remaining between them. CDR3 size: 13 residues. CDR1 is SGHAT and CDR2 is FQNNGV in the germline V gene. The CDR3 bases are TGTGCCAGCAGCCCCCCGATGGGGTCTGAAGCTTTCTTT. The encoded protein is CASSPPMGSEAFF.

This clone was observed once. The chain couples TRBV7-9 to TRBJ2-1; D remains unclear. The CDR3 totals 13 residues. V was shortened by 1 base and J by 6 bases, with 7 bases between the two germline ends. Per germline, CDR1 SEHNR and CDR2 FQNEAQ (reference sequence). The chain's CDR3 is CASSLGEGNEQFF. The CDR3 nucleotides read TGTGCCAGCAGCTTAGGGGAAGGCAATGAGCAGTTCTTC.

This clone came up a few times. The chain recombines TRBV7-2 with TRBJ2-1; D might be TRBD1 or TRBD2, each matching 5 bases. This CDR3 spans 16 amino acids. Germline V gene lookup returns CDR1 SGHTA and CDR2 FQGNSA. Trimming cost V 5 bases and J 0 bases, with 14 bases left between them. CDR3 coding DNA: TGTGCCAGCAGCACCGAGGGGCGGAGCTCCTACAATGAGCAGTTCTTC. It codes for CASSTEGRSSYNEQFF.

This CDR3 reads CASSSRGEVHYEQYF. The CDR3 region has the DNA TGTGCCAGCAGTTCACGGGGGGAGGTTCACTACGAGCAGTACTTC. The V and J genes are TRBV28 and TRBJ2-7; 7 bases line up with TRBD2. The CDR3 contains 15 residues. V lost 4 bases and J lost 3; bases outside the gene matches: 9. CDR1 is MDHEN, CDR2 SYDVKM, per germline. Drawing the rest from reference TRBV28 and TRBJ2-7, the complete variable domain is DVKVTQSSRYLVKRTGEKVFLECVQDMDHENMFWYRQDPGLGLRLIYFSYDVKMKEKGDIPEGYSVSREKKERFSLILESASTNQTSMYLCASSSRGEVHYEQYFGPGTRLTVT.

CDR3: CATAPGGFTGELFF. The CDR3 region has the DNA TGTGCCACCGCCCCGGGAGGGTTCACCGGGGAGCTGTTTTTT. The chain is built from TRBV19 and TRBJ2-2; 8 bases line up with TRBD2. This CDR3 spans 14 amino acids. The J segment lost 4 bases and the V segment lost 10 bases, leaving 8 bases of the junction unmatched. Germline V gene data show CDR1 as LNHDA and CDR2 as SQIVND (reference sequence).

V usage is TRBV4-2 and J usage is TRBJ1-5; D might be TRBD1 (6 bases). The CDR3 has 14 amino acids. Germline lookup yields CDR1 LGHNA and CDR2 YNFKEQ. Trimming stripped 4 bases from V and 4 bases from J, with 11 bases between. The DNA for the CDR3 is TGTGCCAGCAGCCCCGACAGGCTAAATCAGCCCCAGCATTTT. This sequence encodes CASSPDRLNQPQHF.

The chain recombines TRBV2 with TRBJ2-2; D is uncertain. There are 15 residues in the CDR3. CDR1 is SNHLY, CDR2 FYNNEI, per germline. V lost 4 bases to trimming and J lost 0 bases, with 9 bases between them. CDR3 sequence (DNA): TGTGCCAGCAGTGCCGCTCTCTCGAACACCGGGGAGCTGTTTTTT. Encoded protein: CASSAALSNTGELFF.

The chain links TRBV4-3 to TRBJ2-2; 8 bases agree with TRBD1. The ends lost 4 bases at V and 5 bases at J; junction bases unmatched: 9. CDR1 is LGHNA and CDR2 is YSLEER in the germline V gene. CDR3 length: 16 residues. CDR3 DNA sequence: TGCGCCAGCAGCCCGGCGGGACAGGCTAGTACCGGGGAGCTGTTTTTT. Translating it yields CASSPAGQASTGELFF.

CDR3 nucleotides: TGTGCCAGCAGCCTAACTAGCGGGAGTAGAAATGAGCAGTTCTTC. Its protein product is CASSLTSGSRNEQFF. The V call is TRBV11-3, the J call TRBJ2-1; 11 bases fit TRBD2. The germline gives CDR1 SGHNT, CDR2 YENEEA. Losses at the gene ends were 5 bases for V and 7 bases for J; bases not matched to a gene: 7. This CDR3 spans 15 amino acids.

Comments on this clone: A junction boundary mismatches the germline segment, possibly from a read error. This chain joins TRBV6-5 and TRBJ2-2, with TRBD1 identical over 7 bases. CDR1 MNHEY and CDR2 SVGAGI come from the germline V gene. This CDR3 spans 14 amino acids. CDR3 DNA: TGTGCCAGCACTCGAACAGGGGAAGCCGGGGAACTGTTTTTT. This sequence encodes CASTRTGEAGELFF.

The chain combines TRBV7-2 with TRBJ1-1, with D tentatively TRBD1 (5 bases). The CDR3 consists of 16 residues. Trimming took 5 bases from V and 1 from J, leaving 17 bases between them. CDR1 and CDR2 from the germline V gene are SGHTA and FQGNSA. The CDR3 DNA follows: TGTGCCAGCAGCCCGGGGGGGGGATTAAGGAACACTGAAGCTTTCTTT. Protein product: CASSPGGGLRNTEAFF.

The V and J genes are TRBV7-3 and TRBJ2-4, with D unclear. V lost 7 bases and J 0 bases, leaving 28 bases between the germline ends. Germline CDR1 is SGHTA and CDR2 is FQGTGA. This CDR3 region has 20 residues. The CDR3 loop reads CASNLLDGDPSFLAKNIQYF. CDR3 DNA sequence: TGTGCCAGCAACCTCCTAGATGGAGACCCTTCTTTTCTAGCCAAAAACATTCAGTACTTC.